This passage covers 7 T cell receptor beta chains from one sample sequenced in a study of blood T cell repertoires in COVID-19 (dated by TCRdb to about 2020). The library was prepared using the immunoSEQ multiplex PCR assay. In its TCRdb copy, this immuneACCESS table keeps in-frame sequences only and misses some clones. Where compared with another copy, unresolved V genes explain less than half of these, and the others have no known cause. In all, the sample holds some 500,000 clones, and roughly nine tenths of those were seen once. 7.5% to 9% of the sample lies in the top ten. Sequencing input: peripheral blood. These receptors originate from a woman aged 45-65 years with COVID-19, enrolled during active disease.

The chain is built from TRBV10-2 and TRBJ1-5, with a possible D match to TRBD1 (6 bases). Germline CDR1 is WSHSY and CDR2 is SAAADI. Trimming pared 1 base from V and 1 base from J, leaving 8 bases between. This CDR3 comprises 15 residues. CDR3 in DNA: TGCGCCAGCAGTGAGTTGGGGGCGAGCAATCAGCCCCAGCATTTT. Its translation is CASSELGASNQPQHF.

V gene TRBV6-4 combines with J gene TRBJ1-2; 9 bases agree with TRBD1. This CDR3 comprises 15 residues. The germline CDR1 and CDR2 sequences are MRHNA and SNTAGT. The V gene end was trimmed by 4 bases and the J gene end by 4 bases; junction bases not matched to a gene: 7. The CDR3 DNA is TGTGCCAGCAGTGGAGGACAGGGGCTCGGCTATGGCTACACCTTC. Translating gives CASSGGQGLGYGYTF.

The V and J genes are TRBV5-6 and TRBJ2-3, with D unresolved. With 1 base removed from V and 0 bases from J, the gap between germline ends came to 9 bases. Germline V CDR1 and CDR2: SGHDT, YYEEEE. This CDR3 has 15 amino acids. CDR3 nucleotides: TGTGCCAGCAGCTTGTTGCGTTATAGCACAGATACGCAGTATTTT. It specifies CASSLLRYSTDTQYF.

The J gene is TRBJ1-3, the V gene TRBV5-6, with unresolved D. Germline CDR1 reads SGHDT; CDR2 reads YYEEEE. V lost 4 bases and J 4 bases, leaving 12 bases between the germline ends. CDR3 size: 14 residues. The CDR3 DNA reads as TGTGCCAGCAGCCTGTTAGCCTTCGGAAACACCATATATTTT. Translation gives CASSLLAFGNTIYF. The variable domain in full, completed from reference TRBV5-6 and TRBJ1-3, reads DAGVTQSPTHLIKTRGQQVTLRCSPKSGHDTVSWYQQALGQGPQFIFQYYEEEERQRGNFPDRFSGHQFPNYSSELNVNALLLGDSALYLCASSLLAFGNTIYFGEGSWLTVV.

This rearrangement joins TRBV7-9 to TRBJ1-2; D is undetermined. The CDR3 consists of 15 residues. Trimming removed 6 bases at V and 3 bases at J, with 17 bases between. Germline V gene sequence: CDR1 SEHNR, CDR2 FQNEAQ (reference sequence). The CDR3 sequence is CASSPGITPHYGYTF. As DNA, the CDR3 is TGTGCCAGCAGTCCCGGGATTACCCCCCACTATGGCTACACCTTC. Using reference TRBV7-9 and TRBJ1-2 for the parts outside the CDR3, the full variable domain is DTGVSQNPRHKITKRGQNVTFRCDPISEHNRLYWYRQTLGQGPEFLTYFQNEAQLEKSRLLSDRFSAERPKGSFSTLEIQRTEQGDSAMYLCASSPGITPHYGYTFGSGTRLTVV.

The CDR3 here is CASSPGGQGMNEKLFF. In DNA form, the CDR3 reads TGTGCCAGCAGTCCGGGGGGACAGGGGATGAATGAAAAACTGTTTTTT. The genes are TRBV27 and TRBJ1-4; 10 positions agree with TRBD1. V was pared by 5 bases and J by 5 bases, with 8 bases of the junction left unmatched. The germline V gene has CDR1 MNHEY and CDR2 SMNVEV (reference sequence). This CDR3 region has 16 residues.

The rearrangement uses TRBV5-1 and TRBJ2-7, with D unresolved. This CDR3 contains 13 residues. Germline CDR1 and CDR2: SGHRS and YFSETQ. V was pared by 0 bases and J by 4 bases, with 8 bases between. The CDR3 DNA sequence: TGCGCCAGCAGCTTGGTTCCGGTGTACGAGCAGTACTTC. Encoded protein: CASSLVPVYEQYF.